This T cell receptor beta chain is drawn from a study of vaccination and CD4 T cells after COVID-19 (dated by TCRdb to between 2021 and 2023). Background for the entire study: SARS-CoV-2 positivity had been established in the convalescent patients by nasal swab PCR, and mild disease was recorded in roughly 10 of these patients and severe disease in one. Participants received two doses of either the Pfizer-BioNTech BNT162b2 vaccine (n=8) or the Moderna mRNA-1273 vaccine (n=2). Post-COVID blood samples from convalescent patients were collected a median of roughly 100 days after diagnosis, with a range of 35 to 161 days. Control cultures used a CEFX viral epitope pool as positive control, an HIV-1 Nef peptide pool as negative control, or no peptide. In around 9 COVID-19 convalescent patients and a few infection-naive healthy vaccine recipients, researchers compared the spike-specific CD4+ TCR repertoire from before mRNA vaccination with the repertoire from after. The cultures were stimulated with overlapping spike peptide pools from SARS-CoV-2 and from the common cold coronaviruses HCoV-NL63, HCoV-OC43 and HCoV-229E. For a few convalescent patients, samples were collected at an early post-vaccination timepoint (day 14) as well as at a late post-vaccination timepoint (days 161 to 241). The convalescent cohort included six males and four females, with two Hispanic individuals, seven Caucasians, two Asians and one multiracial person. Post-vaccine blood samples were collected a median of about 69 days after the second vaccine dose, ranging from about 12 to 241 days. Paper-wide results and their limitations: Of the vaccine-specific clones in convalescent patients, 304 of 307, or nearly all, reacted only to SARS-CoV-2 spike and did not cross-react with common cold coronaviruses. Only a relatively small number of convalescent patients were included in the study, and early timepoints following natural infection were not analyzed. Although the median number of SARS-CoV-2-reactive clonotypes went up from 20 to 25 after infection to some 40 after vaccination, the increase was not significant. In convalescent patients, a median approximately 90% of post-vaccine SARS-CoV-2-reactive clones were detected only after vaccination, suggesting vaccine-specific priming.

V was cut back by 7 bases and J by 5 bases, leaving a gap of 17 bases between them. Reading from cysteine to phenylalanine, the CDR3 counts 14 amino acids. Of the read, only the CDR3 DNA is kept; its 42 bases are in frame from base 1. As encoded in the germline V gene, CDR1 is MNHNS while CDR2 is SASEGT. Libraries came from PCR. TCR sequencing of DNA from cultured CD4+ T cells used the Oncomine TCR Beta short-read assay at the Johns Hopkins FTIC core. The QIAamp micro DNA kit was used to extract genomic DNA from the cultured CD4+ T cells. Oncomine TCR Beta libraries from cultured CD4+ T cells were pooled using unique dual indexes and sequenced on an Illumina iSeq 100. Per the original workflow: Non-productive sequences were filtered out, and CDR3s that did not start with C, did not end with F or W, or were shorter than 7 amino acids were discarded. The MANAFEST web application was used to identify antigen-specific clonotypes by comparing peptide-stimulated wells against reference wells and other culture wells. An FDR below 0.05, an odds ratio above 5, and a productive frequency above 0.1% in at least two of three replicate wells were required for clones to be considered positive. A clonotype was classed as cross-reactive if the clonotype showed significant expansion both in SARS-CoV-2 spike wells and in at least one common cold coronavirus spike condition. Levenshtein distances (stringdist) and unrooted phylogenetic trees (ape) in R version 3.6.1 were used to assess CDR3 homology. TCRdb reanalyzed the raw reads on its own, using fastp at Q25 for trimming and MiXCR for clone calling, and kept in-frame beta chains. Merged by CDR3 protein, the rows form single entries marked with the most common genes and DNA. It is TCRdb's table, rather than the study itself, that gives the V and J calls and clone size. The sample includes roughly 20,000 distinct CDR3 sequences, with 51% observed a single time. 21% of the sample is taken by the ten largest.

This clonotype appeared a few times. It has no known antigen specificity. Nothing much larger sits one base from this clone, and base qualities are not available. The meaning of the sample's time point label: late sampling 161 to 241 days after vaccination in a few convalescent patients. Taken with the paper, the label for treatment or condition translates to: approximately 10-day PBMC culture with coronavirus spike peptide pools or control peptides (ViraFEST assay). The ViraFEST assay was used in the study, in which antigen-specific T cells were expanded with peptide pools and expanded clonotypes were subsequently identified by TCR sequencing. Positive SARS-CoV-2 PCR tests in the convalescent patients dated from March to December 2020, before Alpha, Beta and Delta variants emerged in the United States. About 2 million PBMCs per well were cultured in IMDM with roughly 5% human AB serum and 7.5 to 10 IU/ml IL-2, plus 10 ug/ml peptide pools. On days 3 and 7, half of the culture medium was replaced with fresh IL-2-containing medium. After 10 days of culture, CD4+ T cells were isolated by negative selection using the EasySep CD4+ T cell isolation kit. Ficoll-Paque Plus gradient centrifugation was used to isolate PBMCs from whole blood, and the isolated PBMCs were then either used fresh or cryopreserved at -140C. In general, triplicate wells were set up for every culture condition.

The receptor chain draws on TRBV6-1 and TRBJ2-5; the D gene is perhaps TRBD2, on 6 matching bases. This TCR was recovered from a human donor who had recovered from COVID-19. The sample in question was CD4+ T cells from blood, cultured in vitro, obtained about 7 months after SARS-CoV-2 vaccination. The CDR3 protein: CASKRDFWGETQYF. Read as DNA, the sequence is TGTGCCAGCAAAAGGGACTTCTGGGGGGAGACCCAGTACTTC.